The TCR beta chain described here comes from a study of T cell responses to AZD1222 COVID-19 vaccine. Overall study: It was second doses at about 4 or about 12 weeks that were pooled. Study-wide points: Donors were chiefly white British, with a greater number of females, and clonal diversity was perhaps underestimated.

CDR1 is LNHDA and CDR2 is SQIVND in the germline V gene (reference sequence). The CDR3 length is 16 residues. V trimming: 7 bases; J trimming: 4 bases; junction bases outside the gene matches: 11. Assay used: immunoSEQ multiplex PCR; TCRdb lists only in-frame clones, some missing. The sample shows about 130,000 clones, roughly 92% of them seen only once. As concerns this clone: The antigen is unknown.

The sequencing here drew on peripheral blood, taken on day 0 of AZD1222 vaccination. This chain joins TRBV19 and TRBJ2-2, with 8 bases aligning to TRBD1. The receptor comes from an adult in good health. The DNA for the CDR3 is TGTGCCAGTATAGGGTTAGGGCAGGGGGCCACCGGGGAGCTGTTTTTT. Translated, it gives CASIGLGQGATGELFF.